The subject of this entry is one T cell receptor (beta chain). The data belong to a study of control samples from healthy donors and cancer patients. Assay used: immunoSEQ multiplex PCR; TCRdb lists only in-frame clones, some missing. The data show 150,000 or so clones, over 90% seen once. The specimen was blood. The receptor was derived from a man in his forties or fifties in good health.

The CDR3 sequence: CASSQEKDYNEQFF. The CDR3 nucleotides read TGTGCCAGCAGCCAAGAGAAAGATTACAATGAGCAGTTCTTC. The rearrangement uses TRBV4-2 and TRBJ2-1; D ambiguous. V was trimmed by 0 bases and J by 4 bases, leaving 7 bases between them. The V gene's germline CDR1 is LGHNA and CDR2 YNFKEQ. This CDR3 is built from 14 residues.